This record looks at one T cell receptor beta chain sequence and its context. Its antigen is unidentified. This sample was included in a study of PD-1 blockade in classical Hodgkin lymphoma. Study-wide points: At baseline, newly diagnosed patients reportedly showed less TCR diversity than healthy donors. Factors driving the repertoire differences, possibly disease activity or prior therapy, remain undefined.

Germline V gives CDR1 SNHLY, CDR2 FYNNEI. The V end was cut by 6 bases, the J end by 6 bases, with 7 bases between. This CDR3 has 11 residues. Brentuximab vedotin exposure varied, and every patient relapsed after autologous stem cell transplantation. TCRdb keeps only in-frame clones here, not all; method: immunoSEQ multiplex PCR. Here the sample spans fewer than 65,000 clones, more than 75% being singletons. The receptor comes from a human donor with classical Hodgkin lymphoma. V is TRBV2 and J is TRBJ2-3; D unresolved. Sequencing used peripheral blood mononuclear cells (PBMCs), obtained at baseline. In DNA, the CDR3 is TGTGCCAGCAGCCAGGCTGATACGCAGTATTTT. As protein: CASSQADTQYF.